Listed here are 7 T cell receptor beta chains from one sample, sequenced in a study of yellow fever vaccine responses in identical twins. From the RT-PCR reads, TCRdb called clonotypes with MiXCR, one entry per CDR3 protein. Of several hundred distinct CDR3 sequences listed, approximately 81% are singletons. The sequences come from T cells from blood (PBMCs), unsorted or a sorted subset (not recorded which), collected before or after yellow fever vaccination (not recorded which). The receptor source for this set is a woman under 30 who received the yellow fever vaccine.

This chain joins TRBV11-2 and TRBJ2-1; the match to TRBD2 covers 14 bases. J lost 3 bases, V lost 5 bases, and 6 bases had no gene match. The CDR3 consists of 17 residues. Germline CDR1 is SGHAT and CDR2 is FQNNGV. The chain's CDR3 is CASSDGTSGSGYNEQFF. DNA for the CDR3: TGTGCCAGCAGCGACGGGACTAGCGGGAGTGGCTACAATGAGCAGTTCTTC.

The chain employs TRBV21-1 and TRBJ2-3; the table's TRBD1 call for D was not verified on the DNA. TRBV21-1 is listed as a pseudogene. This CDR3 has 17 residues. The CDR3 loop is CASSKDSYGTGPDTQYF. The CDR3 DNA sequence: TGTGCCAGCAGCAAAGATTCCTACGGGACAGGGCCAGATACGCAGTATTTT.

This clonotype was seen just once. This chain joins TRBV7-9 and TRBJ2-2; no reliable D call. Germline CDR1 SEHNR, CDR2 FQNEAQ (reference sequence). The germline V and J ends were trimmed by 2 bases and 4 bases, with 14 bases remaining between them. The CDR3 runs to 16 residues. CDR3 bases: TGTGCCAGCAGCTTAAGCCGACTTGGTTCCACCGGGGAGCTGTTTTTT. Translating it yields CASSLSRLGSTGELFF.

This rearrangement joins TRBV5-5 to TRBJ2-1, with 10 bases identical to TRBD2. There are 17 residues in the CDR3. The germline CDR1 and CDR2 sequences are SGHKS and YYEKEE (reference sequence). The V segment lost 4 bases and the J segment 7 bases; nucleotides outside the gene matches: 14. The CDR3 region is CASSLPTSAGGLNEQFF. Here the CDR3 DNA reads TGTGCCAGCAGCCTCCCAACCTCAGCGGGGGGGCTTAATGAGCAGTTCTTC.

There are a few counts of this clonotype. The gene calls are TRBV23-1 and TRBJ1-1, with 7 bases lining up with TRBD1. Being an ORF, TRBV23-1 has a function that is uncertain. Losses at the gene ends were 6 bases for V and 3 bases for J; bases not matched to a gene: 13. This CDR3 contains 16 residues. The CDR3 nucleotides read TGCGCCAGCAGACCACCTGAGGGGACAGCGGACACTGAAGCTTTCTTT. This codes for CASRPPEGTADTEAFF.

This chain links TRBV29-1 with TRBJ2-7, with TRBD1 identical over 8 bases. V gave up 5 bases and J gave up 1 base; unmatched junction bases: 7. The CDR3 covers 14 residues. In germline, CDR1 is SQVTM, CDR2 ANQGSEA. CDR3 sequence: CSVKGTGSSYEQYF. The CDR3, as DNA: TGCAGCGTTAAAGGGACAGGTTCATCCTACGAGCAGTACTTC.

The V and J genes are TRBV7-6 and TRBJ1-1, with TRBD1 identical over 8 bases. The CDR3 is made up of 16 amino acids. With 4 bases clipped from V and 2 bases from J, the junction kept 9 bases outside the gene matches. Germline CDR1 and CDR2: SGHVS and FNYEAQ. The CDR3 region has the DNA TGTGCCAGCAGCTACCCGGCGGACAGGGACAACACTGAAGCTTTCTTT. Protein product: CASSYPADRDNTEAFF.